This is a list of T cell receptor beta chains from one sample in a study of cytomegalovirus exposure and HLA in healthy donors. The repertoire was sequenced with immunoSEQ multiplex PCR; TCRdb's copy has only in-frame clones and lacks some. Among about 160,000 clones, more than 75% were seen once, and the ten largest hold approximately 1.5%. The specimen was PBMCs. The source is a male donor in good health and CMV-seronegative. Each CDR3 is given with its conserved first and last residue. The D gene is left open where the match is weak. Clone size is not always given. Where it is, it says once, few, many or a class for expanded clones.

J gene: TRBJ2-3
V gene: TRBV4-3
clone size: once
D gene: TRBD2
CDR3 DNA: TGCGCCAGCAGCGACTGGGGTGGAGTAGCGGGTCGCACAGATACGCAGTATTTT
CDR3 protein: CASSDWGGVAGRTDTQYF

J gene: TRBJ2-1
V gene: TRBV2
clone size: NA
D gene: TRBD2
CDR3 DNA: TGTGCCAGCAAATTAGCGGGGGGGAACAATGAGCAGTTCTTC
CDR3 protein: CASKLAGGNNEQFF

J gene: TRBJ2-7
V gene: TRBV7-2
clone size: NA
D gene: TRBD2
CDR3 DNA: TGTGCCAGCAGCTTAGGCGGGAGGAGCTCCTACGAGCAGTACTTC
CDR3 protein: CASSLGGRSSYEQYF

J gene: TRBJ1-2
V gene: TRBV6-1
clone size: NA
D gene: TRBD1
CDR3 DNA: TGTGCCAGCAGGGACAGGGGGACCGTTAACTATGGCTACACCTTC
CDR3 protein: CASRDRGTVNYGYTF

J gene: TRBJ1-1
V gene: TRBV19
clone size: NA
D gene: TRBD1
CDR3 DNA: TGTGCGAGTTGTATAGGACAGGGTGCCATAGGCACTGAAGCTTTCTTT
CDR3 protein: CASCIGQGAIGTEAFF

J gene: TRBJ1-1
V gene: TRBV5-5
clone size: few
D gene: TRBD1
CDR3 DNA: TGTGCCAGCAGCTTGGGGGGGACAGGGGTGAACACTGAAGCTTTCTTT
CDR3 protein: CASSLGGTGVNTEAFF

J gene: TRBJ1-5
V gene: TRBV19
clone size: NA
D gene: NA
CDR3 DNA: TGTGCCAGTAGTTTTGGGGGCAGAAGTCAGCCCCAGCATTTT
CDR3 protein: CASSFGGRSQPQHF

J gene: TRBJ2-7
V gene: TRBV10-3
clone size: NA
D gene: NA
CDR3 DNA: TGTGCCATCAGTGAGTCCCAGGGGAGGGGGTACGAGCAGTACTTC
CDR3 protein: CAISESQGRGYEQYF

J gene: TRBJ2-1
V gene: TRBV6-6
clone size: once
D gene: TRBD2
CDR3 DNA: TGTGCCAGCAGCGGAGCGGGAGACAATGAGCAGTTCTTC
CDR3 protein: CASSGAGDNEQFF

J gene: TRBJ2-7
V gene: TRBV7-9
clone size: NA
D gene: NA
CDR3 DNA: TGTGCCAGCAGCTTAGCGTCATGGCTGATCTACGAGCAGTACTTC
CDR3 protein: CASSLASWLIYEQYF

J gene: TRBJ1-2
V gene: TRBV6-6
clone size: once
D gene: NA
CDR3 DNA: TGTGCCAGCAGTCGACAGGATGGCTACACCTTC
CDR3 protein: CASSRQDGYTF

J gene: TRBJ1-2
V gene: TRBV19
clone size: few
D gene: TRBD1
CDR3 DNA: TGTGCCAGTATCCAGGGGACAGGGGTATATGGCTACACCTTC
CDR3 protein: CASIQGTGVYGYTF

J gene: TRBJ2-4
V gene: TRBV4-2
clone size: NA
D gene: TRBD1
CDR3 DNA: TGTGCCAGCAGCCGAGGGACAGGGGTAGCTGAAAACATTCAGTACTTC
CDR3 protein: CASSRGTGVAENIQYF

J gene: TRBJ1-3
V gene: TRBV18
clone size: NA
D gene: TRBD1
CDR3 DNA: TGTGCCAGCTCACCATTGACAGGGGGCATGAACACCATATATTTT
CDR3 protein: CASSPLTGGMNTIYF

J gene: TRBJ2-5
V gene: TRBV2
clone size: few
D gene: TRBD1
CDR3 DNA: TGTGCCAGCAATGGGGGACAGGGTGAGACCCAGTACTTC
CDR3 protein: CASNGGQGETQYF

J gene: TRBJ2-2
V gene: TRBV9
clone size: NA
D gene: NA
CDR3 DNA: TGTGCCAGCAGCGCCCCTCCTCGGGTGAACACCGGGGAGCTGTTTTTT
CDR3 protein: CASSAPPRVNTGELFF

J gene: TRBJ2-7
V gene: TRBV6-1
clone size: NA
D gene: TRBD1
CDR3 DNA: TGTGCCAGTCACAGGGGGATTACCTACGAGCAGTACTTC
CDR3 protein: CASHRGITYEQYF

J gene: TRBJ1-5
V gene: TRBV28
clone size: NA
D gene: TRBD1
CDR3 DNA: TGTGCCAGCAGCGACTTGACAGGGGATTTTTCGGTTAGCAATCAGCCCCAGCATTTT
CDR3 protein: CASSDLTGDFSVSNQPQHF

J gene: TRBJ2-7
V gene: TRBV6-6
clone size: NA
D gene: NA
CDR3 DNA: TGTGCCAGCAGTTACTCGGAGGGGACCTACGAGCAGTACTTC
CDR3 protein: CASSYSEGTYEQYF

J gene: TRBJ1-1
V gene: TRBV6-6
clone size: NA
D gene: TRBD1
CDR3 DNA: TGTGCCAGCAGTTACGCGGCAGGGGGGCACACTGAAGCTTTCTTT
CDR3 protein: CASSYAAGGHTEAFF

J gene: TRBJ2-7
V gene: TRBV2
clone size: NA
D gene: NA
CDR3 DNA: TGTGCCAGCAGTTACAACAACGAGCAGTACTTC
CDR3 protein: CASSYNNEQYF

J gene: TRBJ2-7
V gene: TRBV28
clone size: NA
D gene: NA
CDR3 DNA: TGTGCCATCGTGACAAGAACCTACGAGCAGTACTTC
CDR3 protein: CAIVTRTYEQYF

J gene: TRBJ2-2
V gene: TRBV28
clone size: NA
D gene: NA
CDR3 DNA: TGTGCCAGCCCAGACAGGAACACCGGGGAGCTGTTTTTT
CDR3 protein: CASPDRNTGELFF

J gene: TRBJ2-2
V gene: TRBV4-3
clone size: NA
D gene: TRBD2
CDR3 DNA: TGCGCCAGCAGCCAAGATCGGGGGGGCTCCAACACCGGGGAGCTGTTTTTT
CDR3 protein: CASSQDRGGSNTGELFF

J gene: TRBJ1-6
V gene: TRBV19
clone size: NA
D gene: TRBD1
CDR3 DNA: TGTGCCAGTAGTCCGGACAGGGGAGGTAACAATTCACCCCTCCACTTT
CDR3 protein: CASSPDRGGNNSPLHF

J gene: TRBJ1-1
V gene: TRBV18
clone size: NA
D gene: NA
CDR3 DNA: TGTGCCAGCTCACCACTTAACGGGGGAGGGACTGAAGCTTTCTTT
CDR3 protein: CASSPLNGGGTEAFF

J gene: TRBJ1-1
V gene: TRBV30
clone size: many
D gene: NA
CDR3 DNA: TGTGCCGGGGGCCTCATGAACACTGAAGCTTTCTTT
CDR3 protein: CAGGLMNTEAFF

J gene: TRBJ2-3
V gene: TRBV9
clone size: NA
D gene: NA
CDR3 DNA: TGTGCCAGCAGCCCTCGTACCGGACACAGCACAGATACGCAGTATTTT
CDR3 protein: CASSPRTGHSTDTQYF

J gene: TRBJ1-4
V gene: TRBV27
clone size: NA
D gene: NA
CDR3 DNA: TGTGCCAGCAGTTTAGGAGGAAAACTGTTTTTT
CDR3 protein: CASSLGGKLFF

J gene: TRBJ2-1
V gene: TRBV5-1
clone size: few
D gene: TRBD2
CDR3 DNA: TGCGCCAGCAGCCCCGTGGGGGGGAACGACAATGAGCAGTTCTTC
CDR3 protein: CASSPVGGNDNEQFF

J gene: TRBJ2-6
V gene: TRBV18
clone size: few
D gene: TRBD2
CDR3 DNA: TGTGCCAGCTCACCACGGGTATCTAGCGGGACCTCTGGGGCCAACGTCCTGACTTTC
CDR3 protein: CASSPRVSSGTSGANVLTF

J gene: TRBJ1-2
V gene: TRBV7-4
clone size: NA
D gene: NA
CDR3 DNA: TGTGCCAGCAGCCTCCGCCTGCTCCGGGATCATGGCTACACCTTC
CDR3 protein: CASSLRLLRDHGYTF

J gene: TRBJ2-5
V gene: TRBV7-6
clone size: NA
D gene: TRBD2
CDR3 DNA: TGTGCCAGCAGCCATAAAGGACTAGCGGGAGAGACCCAGTACTTC
CDR3 protein: CASSHKGLAGETQYF

J gene: TRBJ2-7
V gene: TRBV7-2
clone size: NA
D gene: TRBD1
CDR3 DNA: TGTGCCAGCAGCTTAGGTGGGACAGGGTTTGCCGAGCAGTACTTC
CDR3 protein: CASSLGGTGFAEQYF

J gene: TRBJ1-1
V gene: TRBV7-9
clone size: NA
D gene: TRBD1
CDR3 DNA: TGTGCCAGCAGTCGAGGACAGGGGAACACTGAAGCTTTCTTT
CDR3 protein: CASSRGQGNTEAFF

J gene: TRBJ1-2
V gene: TRBV5-6
clone size: NA
D gene: TRBD1
CDR3 DNA: TGTGCCAGCAGCTTGGGTTCCGGGACAGGCCGTTATGTCTACACCTTC
CDR3 protein: CASSLGSGTGRYVYTF

J gene: TRBJ2-7
V gene: TRBV5-1
clone size: NA
D gene: TRBD2
CDR3 DNA: TGCGCCAGCAGCTTACTAGCGGGAGGTCAAAACGAGCAGTACTTC
CDR3 protein: CASSLLAGGQNEQYF

J gene: TRBJ2-1
V gene: TRBV19
clone size: NA
D gene: NA
CDR3 DNA: TGTGCCAGTACAAGAACAGGACCGTTCAATGAGCAGTTCTTC
CDR3 protein: CASTRTGPFNEQFF

J gene: TRBJ2-6
V gene: TRBV9
clone size: few
D gene: TRBD2
CDR3 DNA: TGTGCCAGCAGGTCCGGGGGGACTCCCTCTGGGGCCAACGTCCTGACTTTC
CDR3 protein: CASRSGGTPSGANVLTF

J gene: TRBJ1-6
V gene: TRBV27
clone size: NA
D gene: NA
CDR3 DNA: TGTGCCAGCAGTCCCGGGGACACGAGCTCCTATAATTCACCCCTCCACTTT
CDR3 protein: CASSPGDTSSYNSPLHF

J gene: TRBJ2-1
V gene: TRBV9
clone size: NA
D gene: TRBD2
CDR3 DNA: TGTGCCAGCAGCTCCCCCCTAGGGACTAGCGGGCGACCCCTCAGCTCCTACAATGAGCAGTTCTTC
CDR3 protein: CASSSPLGTSGRPLSSYNEQFF

J gene: TRBJ1-4
V gene: TRBV5-6
clone size: NA
D gene: NA
CDR3 DNA: TGTGCCAGCAGCTTGCGGCAGGAATGGGCTAATGAAAAACTGTTTTTT
CDR3 protein: CASSLRQEWANEKLFF

J gene: TRBJ1-1
V gene: TRBV2
clone size: NA
D gene: NA
CDR3 DNA: TGTGCCAGCGGCTCGTGGGGGGTGGAGAACACTGAAGCTTTCTTT
CDR3 protein: CASGSWGVENTEAFF

J gene: TRBJ1-4
V gene: TRBV12-5
clone size: NA
D gene: TRBD1
CDR3 DNA: TGTGCTAGTGGTCCCTCATTGGGACAGGGGGTTTCGACTAATGAAAAACTGTTTTTT
CDR3 protein: CASGPSLGQGVSTNEKLFF

J gene: TRBJ2-7
V gene: TRBV6-5
clone size: NA
D gene: NA
CDR3 DNA: TGTGCCAGCAAACCTTCGGGGAGCTCCTACGAGCAGTACTTC
CDR3 protein: CASKPSGSSYEQYF

J gene: TRBJ2-1
V gene: TRBV7-7
clone size: NA
D gene: TRBD1
CDR3 DNA: TGTGCCAGCAGCTCCCGGACAGGGGCCAGCGGTGAGCAGTTCTTC
CDR3 protein: CASSSRTGASGEQFF

J gene: TRBJ2-7
V gene: TRBV7-8
clone size: once
D gene: TRBD1
CDR3 DNA: TGTGCCAGCAGCTTAGAGGACAGGTTCCGTGTTCCGGACTTC
CDR3 protein: CASSLEDRFRVPDF

J gene: TRBJ2-5
V gene: TRBV11-2
clone size: few
D gene: TRBD2
CDR3 DNA: TGTGCCAGCAGCCCGCTAGCGGGGGGCTACCAAGAGACCCAGTACTTC
CDR3 protein: CASSPLAGGYQETQYF

J gene: TRBJ2-1
V gene: TRBV18
clone size: NA
D gene: TRBD2
CDR3 DNA: TGTGCCAGCTCACCCCCCGGGGGGGAAAGGGGAGAGCAGTTCTTC
CDR3 protein: CASSPPGGERGEQFF

J gene: TRBJ1-2
V gene: TRBV29-1
clone size: NA
D gene: TRBD1
CDR3 DNA: TGCAGCGTTGGGACAGGGGGCGCTTCTAATGGCTACACCTTC
CDR3 protein: CSVGTGGASNGYTF

J gene: TRBJ2-1
V gene: TRBV5-1
clone size: few
D gene: TRBD2
CDR3 DNA: TGCGCCAGCAGCCCCGGACTAGCGGGAGGGAGACACAATGAGCAGTTCTTC
CDR3 protein: CASSPGLAGGRHNEQFF

J gene: TRBJ2-7
V gene: TRBV7-8
clone size: NA
D gene: TRBD1
CDR3 DNA: TGTGCCAGCAGCTTACTTGGACAGGGGTACGAGCAGTACTTC
CDR3 protein: CASSLLGQGYEQYF

J gene: TRBJ1-2
V gene: TRBV7-3
clone size: NA
D gene: TRBD1
CDR3 DNA: TGTGCCAGCAGCTACGGACAGGGTGGCTATGGCTACACCTTC
CDR3 protein: CASSYGQGGYGYTF

J gene: TRBJ2-7
V gene: TRBV7-2
clone size: NA
D gene: TRBD2
CDR3 DNA: TGTGCCAGCAGCTTAGGAGCGGGACGGCAGACCCCGAGGGAGCAGTACTTC
CDR3 protein: CASSLGAGRQTPREQYF